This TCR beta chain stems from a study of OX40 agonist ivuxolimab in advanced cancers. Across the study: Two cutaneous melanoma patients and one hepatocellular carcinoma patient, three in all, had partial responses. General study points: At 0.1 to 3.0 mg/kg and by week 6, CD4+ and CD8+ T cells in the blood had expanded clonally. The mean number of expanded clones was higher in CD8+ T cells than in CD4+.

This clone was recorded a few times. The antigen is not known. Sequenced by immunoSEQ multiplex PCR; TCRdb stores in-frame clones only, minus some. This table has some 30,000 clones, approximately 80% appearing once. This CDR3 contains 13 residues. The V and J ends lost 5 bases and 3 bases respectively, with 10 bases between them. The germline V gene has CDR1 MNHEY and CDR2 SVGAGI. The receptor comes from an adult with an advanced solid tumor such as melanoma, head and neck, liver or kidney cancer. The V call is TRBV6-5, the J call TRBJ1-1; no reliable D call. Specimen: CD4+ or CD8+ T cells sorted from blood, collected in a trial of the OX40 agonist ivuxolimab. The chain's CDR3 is CASSEAEHTEAFF. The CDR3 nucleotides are TGTGCCAGCAGTGAGGCGGAACACACTGAAGCTTTCTTT.